This TCR beta chain emerged from a study of T cells in Graves' hyperthyroidism and ophthalmopathy. This clonotype was recorded at least ten times. Hyperthyroidism in the patients, aged 18 to 65, was newly diagnosed and under 2 months in duration. For the diagnoses, clinical symptoms, serum thyroxine and TRAb, thyroid ultrasound and orbital computed tomography were used. This CDR3 spans 15 amino acids. Germline loops: CDR1 SNHLY, CDR2 FYNNEI. The ends were cut back, 4 bases at V and 4 bases at J, with 14 bases in the middle. Using RNA transcripts as the source, TCR beta CDR3 regions were amplified. HTBI primers were employed in a first-round RT-PCR of the TCR CDR3. TCRdb re-analysed the multiplex PCR reads in MiXCR, keeping a single row per CDR3 protein. Of about 250,000 distinct CDR3 sequences in the sample, over 12% were seen once.

The clonotype was recovered from a woman aged 45-59 years with Graves' hyperthyroidism that later progressed to Graves' ophthalmopathy. The sample taken for sequencing was blood. The rearrangement links TRBV2 to TRBJ1-5; the D gene is possibly TRBD1 (6 bases). This CDR3 is CASSVLDRVNQPQHF. CDR3 nucleotides: TGTGCCAGCAGTGTTTTGGACAGAGTAAATCAGCCCCAGCATTTT.